The rows below give T cell receptor beta chains drawn from one sample of a study of cytomegalovirus exposure and HLA in healthy donors. The method was immunoSEQ multiplex PCR; TCRdb's version includes in-frame clones alone and lacks a portion of them. The repertoire consists of about 130,000 clones, with approximately 8.8% occurring once and the leading ten covering 5.5%. Sequencing used PBMCs. The receptors were gathered from a man aged 40-49 years in good health and CMV-seronegative. CDR3s leave out the opening cysteine and the closing phenylalanine or tryptophan. The order of the fields is D gene, V gene, CDR3 protein. A D gene is named only where the DNA matches it firmly.

TRBD1	TRBV2	ASSEEGARTGLNTIY
.	TRBV4-2	ASSQEMGGGTEAF
.	TRBV6-5	ASSGDTNGYT
.	TRBV5-6	ASSLGRGTEAF
.	TRBV6-5	ASSLYRSNYGYT
TRBD2	TRBV7-9	ASSSGLAGGSYNEQF
TRBD1	TRBV7-6	ASSLGRGQRSGANVLT
TRBD1	TRBV5-1	ASSRRTGMGANYGYT
.	TRBV15	ATSRDAFTEAF
TRBD2	TRBV7-9	ASSPNREVAGGLYEQF
.	TRBV11-2	ASSLVWGREQY
TRBD2	TRBV7-7	ASSLGLAGGPQETQY
TRBD1	TRBV5-4	ASLDRGEENGYT
TRBD1	TRBV4-1	ASSEDRANTGELF
.	TRBV12-2	ASRSVGRAYEQY
TRBD1	TRBV27	ASSFGRGHDEQY
TRBD1	TRBV9	ASSVDRRRGNNEQF
.	TRBV4-2	ASSQDGGFQETQY
.	TRBV6-5	ASSRGPGETQY
.	TRBV6-1	ASTGQRGNYGYT
.	TRBV27	ASSSGTSNTEAF
.	TRBV5-6	ASSLGMGGGGNIQY
.	TRBV6-5	ASSSGVSNQPQH
TRBD2	TRBV10-3	AISEGAGGRQETQY
TRBD1	TRBV7-3	ASSSSPGQGCFIAKNIQY
TRBD2	TRBV7-3	ASSFSGGPSYEQY
.	TRBV7-2	ASSLAHSYEQY
.	TRBV6-1	ASSESQPEAF
TRBD2	TRBV6-4	ASSALAGAHNEQF
.	TRBV30	AWERRSGEQY
.	TRBV7-2	ASSLAGGRTDTQY
TRBD1	TRBV5-4	ASSLAGGSEAF
.	TRBV19	ASILLAVYGYT
.	TRBV6-5	ASSLEMYTEAF
TRBD1	TRBV4-2	ASSQSGTEEYEQY
TRBD1	TRBV27	ASGRTGGNQPQH
TRBD1	TRBV5-1	ASSLGQGDSPLH
TRBD2	TRBV10-3	AISELKAGTEETQY
.	TRBV19	ASSILGAYNEQF
TRBD1	TRBV7-2	ASNPPGGPYEQY
TRBD2	TRBV5-4	ASSTSGGAFDTQY
TRBD1	TRBV7-2	ASSLNAGGEETQY
.	TRBV5-4	ASSPGGSAYNEQF
.	TRBV4-1	ASSQDLPQDKEKLF
.	TRBV9	ASSVAQGGTEAF
TRBD1	TRBV27	ASSFPGGPYGYT
.	TRBV2	ASSPTGGYNSPLH
TRBD1	TRBV10-1	ASSERRDRPYEQY
.	TRBV5-1	ASSLDRVAGELF
TRBD2	TRBV7-2	ASSSGLAGDTQY
TRBD2	TRBV19	ASSMPRAGANTDTQY
TRBD2	TRBV7-9	ASSLGVTAGVSYEQY
.	TRBV6-1	ASSEYVGGTEAF
TRBD1	TRBV5-4	ASSLLTGAREQY
TRBD2	TRBV2	ASSASSGGPVTQY
TRBD1	TRBV19	ASKDRVDTEAF
TRBD2	TRBV5-1	ASSSAGGGDTQY
TRBD2	TRBV11-3	ASSLAGGAQETQY
TRBD1	TRBV28	ASSPVGTGDSGNTIY
.	TRBV5-4	ASSLEGSLLYGYT